A selection of T cell receptor beta chains follows, all from one sample in a study of OX40 agonist ivuxolimab in advanced cancers. Assay: immunoSEQ multiplex PCR; the TCRdb copy retains only in-frame clones and omits some. In the table there are 59,000 or so clones, around 82% of which are singletons. Here the sequenced sample was CD4+ or CD8+ T cells sorted from blood, taken in a trial of the OX40 agonist ivuxolimab. The receptors stem from an adult with an advanced solid tumor such as melanoma, head and neck, liver or kidney cancer. CDR3s include the opening cysteine and the closing phenylalanine or tryptophan. D genes are given only for firm matches. Where a row states a size, it is once, few, many or the class of an expanded clone; other rows omit it.

j_gene | v_gene | d_gene | abundance | CDR3nt | CDR3aa
TRBJ1-3 | TRBV6-5 | . | few | TGTGCCAGCAGCGACAGTCTCTCTGGAAACACCATATATTTT | CASSDSLSGNTIYF
TRBJ2-3 | TRBV5-1 | TRBD1 | . | TGCGCCAGCAGCCCTCGGACAGGGGGGTTGTTAGATACGCAGTATTTT | CASSPRTGGLLDTQYF
TRBJ2-3 | TRBV7-2 | TRBD1 | . | TGTGCCAGCAGCTTAGCGGGACAGGCCGGACGCACAGATACGCAGTATTTT | CASSLAGQAGRTDTQYF
TRBJ2-1 | TRBV7-2 | TRBD1 | . | TGTGCCAGCAGCCGACGACAGGGGGCAGGTAATGAGCAGTTCTTC | CASSRRQGAGNEQFF
TRBJ2-5 | TRBV7-2 | TRBD1 | . | TGTGCCAGCAGCCCAGGGGGACAGGGCCAAGAGACCCAGTACTTC | CASSPGGQGQETQYF
TRBJ2-3 | TRBV25-1 | TRBD2 | . | TGTGCCAGCAGTGATCCTATAGCGGGAGCTGGAACAGATACGCAGTATTTT | CASSDPIAGAGTDTQYF
TRBJ1-1 | TRBV6-5 | . | . | TGTGCCACCCAACGGCGGGGATTCACTGAAGCTTTCTTT | CATQRRGFTEAFF
TRBJ1-2 | TRBV19 | . | . | TGTGCCAGTAGTGAGGGTAACTATGGCTACACCTTC | CASSEGNYGYTF
TRBJ2-7 | TRBV5-4 | . | . | TGTGCCAGCAGCTTGGGCCGATCTTGGGAGCAGTACTTC | CASSLGRSWEQYF
TRBJ2-1 | TRBV9 | . | . | TGTGCCAGCAGTCCGACCTCCTACAATGAGCAGTTCTTC | CASSPTSYNEQFF